The 28 T cell receptor beta chains presented below share a single source sample, sequenced in a study of blood T cell repertoires in COVID-19. The assay was immunoSEQ multiplex PCR, and TCRdb's table has in-frame clones only and misses some. Among about 480,000 clones listed, roughly 90% were seen once. Sequencing was carried out using PBMCs or T cells enriched from blood (not recorded which). These receptors were taken from a woman in her thirties or forties who had recovered from COVID-19.

This clone was recorded a few times. V usage is TRBV7-2 and J usage is TRBJ1-1; 9 positions match TRBD1. Trimming removed 0 bases from V and 6 bases from J; junction bases left unmatched: 2. The CDR3 has 14 amino acids. Germline assignment: CDR1 SGHTA and CDR2 FQGNSA. The CDR3: CASSLAGQGSEAFF. The CDR3 DNA reads as TGTGCCAGCAGCTTAGCGGGACAGGGCTCTGAAGCTTTCTTT.

The chain links TRBV6-1 to TRBJ1-2; a possible D gene is TRBD1 (6 bases). V lost 2 bases, J lost 4 bases, and 17 bases lay in between. The CDR3 spans 16 residues. Germline CDR1 MNHNS, CDR2 SASEGT. As DNA, the CDR3 is TGTGCCAGCAGTGAAACCACAGGGCGTCCCATCTATGGCTACACCTTC. As protein: CASSETTGRPIYGYTF.

CDR3 region: CASSDDRTTRRGTQYF. The CDR3 DNA reads as TGTGCCAGCAGCGACGATCGGACGACTCGTCGGGGGACCCAGTACTTC. The V and J genes are TRBV7-8 and TRBJ2-5; TRBD2 might be the D (5 bases). Trimming left V 5 bases short and J 7 bases short, with 23 bases between. The germline V gene encodes CDR1 SGHVS and CDR2 FQNEAQ. This CDR3 comprises 16 residues.

The J gene is TRBJ1-4, the V gene TRBV19; D gene uncertain. CDR1 and CDR2 from the germline V gene are LNHDA and SQIVND (reference sequence). The CDR3 is 14 residues long. V was cut by 6 bases and J by 5 bases, with 13 bases left in between. The CDR3 here is CASRADGWNEKLFF. CDR3 nucleotides: TGTGCCAGTAGAGCGGACGGCTGGAATGAAAAACTGTTTTTT.

This chain uses TRBV5-6 with TRBJ2-1; 7 bases fit TRBD2. The V gene end was trimmed by 2 bases and the J gene end by 6 bases; junction bases not matched to a gene: 8. The germline CDR1 and CDR2 sequences are SGHDT and YYEEEE. The CDR3 length is 15 residues. The CDR3 protein is CASSFREARLNEQFF. CDR3 bases: TGTGCCAGCAGCTTTCGGGAGGCCCGGCTCAATGAGCAGTTCTTC.

This chain links TRBV10-1 with TRBJ1-5; D is possibly TRBD1 (6 bases). Trimming removed 8 bases at V and 0 bases at J, with 14 bases between. Looked up from germline, CDR1 is WNHNN and CDR2 is SYGVQD (reference sequence). This CDR3 comprises 15 residues. The CDR3 here is CASHQGLCSNQPQHF. CDR3 coding DNA: TGCGCCAGCCATCAGGGGTTGTGTAGCAATCAGCCCCAGCATTTT.

This chain uses TRBV7-2 with TRBJ1-6; 10 bases are shared with TRBD1. Germline CDR1 reads SGHTA; CDR2 reads FQGNSA. After removal of 3 bases from V and 4 bases from J, the junction contained 12 bases not matched to a gene. CDR3 size: 19 residues. The CDR3 coding sequence is TGTGCCAGCAGCTTTGACAGGGGGCTCGAGCGTGATTATAATTCACCCCTCCACTTT. It yields the protein CASSFDRGLERDYNSPLHF.

V and J are TRBV11-3 and TRBJ2-3, with TRBD2 identical over 8 bases. Germline V gene sequence: CDR1 SGHNT, CDR2 YENEEA. The CDR3 is 15 amino acids. The trim removed 1 base at V and 6 bases at J, leaving 6 bases unmatched. The CDR3: CASSLGVAGMDTQYF. CDR3 nucleotide sequence: TGTGCCAGCAGCTTAGGGGTAGCGGGAATGGATACGCAGTATTTT.

The rearrangement links TRBV18 to TRBJ2-1; 9 bases fit TRBD2. The CDR3 consists of 15 residues. The germline V gene has CDR1 KGHSH and CDR2 LQKENI. The V segment lost 1 base and the J segment 6 bases; nucleotides outside the gene matches: 4. The CDR3 region has the DNA TGTGCCAGCTCACCACTCGGGACTAGCACCAATGAGCAGTTCTTC. The encoded protein is CASSPLGTSTNEQFF. Complete variable domain (other parts from reference TRBV18 and TRBJ2-1): NAGVMQNPRHLVRRRGQEARLRCSPMKGHSHVYWYRQLPEEGLKFMVYLQKENIIDESGMPKERFSAEFPKEGPSILRIQQVVRGDSAAYFCASSPLGTSTNEQFFGPGTRLTVL.

The chain joins TRBV28 to TRBJ1-1; D ambiguous. From germline, CDR1 is MDHEN and CDR2 SYDVKM. The CDR3 is made up of 12 amino acids. Between the trimmed V and J ends, which lost 5 bases and 1 base, there was a span of 5 bases. The CDR3 bases are TGTGCCAGCAGTGACAAGAACACTGAAGCTTTCTTT. It translates to CASSDKNTEAFF.

This chain links TRBV18 with TRBJ1-5, with 9 nucleotides matching TRBD1. The CDR3 runs to 19 residues. Trimming removed 1 base from V and 7 bases from J; junction bases left unmatched: 17. The germline V gene has CDR1 KGHSH and CDR2 LQKENI. CDR3 sequence (DNA): TGTGCCAGCTCACCACTCCCCGGCATTCCGGACAGGGGAGACCAGCCCCAGCATTTT. Its translation is CASSPLPGIPDRGDQPQHF.

The chain carries TRBV3-1 (or the pseudogene TRBV3-2) and TRBJ2-5, with D perhaps TRBD1 (6 bases). In germline, CDR1 is LGHDT, CDR2 YNNKEL (reference sequence). The CDR3 totals 17 residues. V was shortened by 0 bases and J by 4 bases, with 18 bases between the two germline ends. The CDR3 region has the DNA TGTGCCAGCAGCCAAGATACTGGGGGCCCCCACAGAGAGACCCAGTACTTC. This sequence encodes CASSQDTGGPHRETQYF.

The chain employs TRBV28 and TRBJ2-1, with a tentative D call TRBD2 (6 bases). CDR1 is MDHEN and CDR2 is SYDVKM in the germline V gene. Trimming removed 2 bases at V and 6 bases at J, with 20 bases between. This CDR3 is 17 amino acids long. CDR3 protein: CASSLADYGFMGNEQFF. The CDR3 DNA sequence: TGTGCCAGCAGTTTAGCGGACTATGGCTTTATGGGCAATGAGCAGTTCTTC.

This chain connects TRBV30 to TRBJ1-1; D uncertain. The V end lost 0 bases, the J end lost 1 base, and 9 bases lay between the germline ends. CDR3 length: 14 residues. Germline lookup yields CDR1 GTSNPN and CDR2 SVGIG (reference sequence). CDR3 nucleotide sequence: TGTGCCTGGAGTGTTACCAGATCGAACACTGAAGCTTTCTTT. It yields the protein CAWSVTRSNTEAFF.

This clone was observed once. The chain carries TRBV11-2 and TRBJ2-1; TRBD2 aligns across 15 bases. Germline lookup yields CDR1 SGHAT and CDR2 FQNNGV. The CDR3 spans 16 residues. V was pared by 5 bases and J by 10 bases, with 9 bases of the junction left unmatched. For the CDR3, the DNA is TGTGCCAGCAGCCCCCCGGGGACTAGCGGGAGGACCGAGCAGTTCTTC. Amino acid sequence: CASSPPGTSGRTEQFF.

Only one count was recorded for this clone. DNA of the CDR3: TGTGCCAGCAGCTTAGCGACGACAGGGGGCGACCCCTACGAGCAGTACTTC. Protein product: CASSLATTGGDPYEQYF. The chain employs TRBV7-9 and TRBJ2-7, with 10 positions matching TRBD1. The germline CDR1 and CDR2 sequences are SEHNR and FQNEAQ (reference sequence). J was trimmed by 2 bases and V by 0 bases; bases with no gene match: 7. There are 17 residues in the CDR3.

The chain employs TRBV7-6 and TRBJ2-2; 7 bases are a match to TRBD2. The germline CDR1 and CDR2 sequences are SGHVS and FNYEAQ. V was clipped by 2 bases and J by 6 bases; unmatched bases: 9. The CDR3 consists of 16 residues. CDR3 sequence (DNA): TGTGCCAGCAGCTTATGGGCAGAGGGGAGGGCCGGGGAGCTGTTTTTT. It is translated as CASSLWAEGRAGELFF.

The V and J genes are TRBV19 and TRBJ1-1; D is uncertain. Trimming stripped 5 bases from V and 6 bases from J, with 10 bases between. The CDR3 runs 12 residues. Per the germline V gene, CDR1 is LNHDA and CDR2 is SQIVND (reference sequence). CDR3 region: CASSSRVAEAFF. The CDR3 DNA reads as TGTGCCAGTAGTTCCCGGGTAGCTGAAGCTTTCTTT.

The chain joins TRBV13 to TRBJ1-1; no clear D gene. This CDR3 comprises 14 residues. V lost 0 bases and J lost 5, with 10 bases in between. Germline-derived CDR1 and CDR2 are PRHDT and FYEKMQ (reference sequence). CDR3: CASSLGRMRTEAFF. DNA of the CDR3: TGTGCCAGCAGCTTAGGCCGTATGAGGACTGAAGCTTTCTTT.

This chain links TRBV7-2 with TRBJ1-3; TRBD1 matches 7 bases. Germline loops: CDR1 SGHTA, CDR2 FQGNSA. V trimming: 5 bases; J trimming: 7 bases; junction bases outside the gene matches: 5. The CDR3 has 13 amino acids. As DNA, the CDR3 is TGTGCCAGCAGCCCGGGACAGATGAACACCATATATTTT. This encodes CASSPGQMNTIYF.

V usage is TRBV7-2 and J usage is TRBJ1-5, with no clear D. The CDR3 extends over 14 amino acids. Trimming stripped 3 bases from V and 5 bases from J, with 11 bases between. Per the germline V gene, CDR1 is SGHTA and CDR2 is FQGNSA. Here the CDR3 reads CASSFSGSDQPQHF. The CDR3 DNA is TGTGCCAGCAGCTTCTCGGGGTCCGATCAGCCCCAGCATTTT. The full variable domain, rest sourced from reference TRBV7-2 and TRBJ1-5, is GAGVSQSPSNKVTEKGKDVELRCDPISGHTALYWYRQSLGQGLEFLIYFQGNSAPDKSGLPSDRFSAERTGGSVSTLTIQRTQQEDSAVYLCASSFSGSDQPQHFGDGTRLSIL.

CDR3 coding DNA: TGTGCCAGTACCGCAAATCCAGGGGAAACCTCTGGAAACACCATATATTTT. Translated: CASTANPGETSGNTIYF. V gene TRBV19 combines with J gene TRBJ1-3; D perhaps matches TRBD1 (6 bases). Germline values: CDR1 LNHDA, CDR2 SQIVND (reference sequence). The CDR3 sequence is 17 residues long. The V end was cut by 7 bases, the J end by 0 bases, with 19 bases between.

This clone showed up just once. This sequence joins TRBV11-3 and TRBJ2-1; 9 nucleotides line up with TRBD1. V lost 5 bases, J lost 7 bases, and 9 bases stayed unmatched. CDR1 is SGHNT, CDR2 YENEEA, per germline. The CDR3 is 15 amino acids. The CDR3, as DNA: TGTGCCAGCAGCGTTTCGGGACAGGGCGCTAATGAGCAGTTCTTC. Amino acids: CASSVSGQGANEQFF.

V usage is TRBV15 and J usage is TRBJ1-1; weak D call: TRBD1 (5 bases). V gave up 3 bases and J gave up 5 bases, with 10 bases separating them. The CDR3 contains 13 residues. CDR1 and CDR2 from the germline V gene are LNHNV and YYDKDF (reference sequence). The CDR3 loop reads CATSSEGRTEAFF. The CDR3, as DNA: TGTGCCACCAGCAGCGAGGGGAGGACTGAAGCTTTCTTT.

V and J are TRBV6-5 and TRBJ2-1; tentative D call: TRBD2 (6 bases). CDR1 is MNHEY, CDR2 SVGAGI, per germline. The germline V and J ends were trimmed by 0 bases and 4 bases, with 10 bases remaining between them. The CDR3 is 15 residues long. In DNA form, the CDR3 reads TGTGCCAGCAGTTACTCGGCGGGACTGTACAATGAGCAGTTCTTC. It yields the protein CASSYSAGLYNEQFF.

The chain couples TRBV5-4 to TRBJ1-2; a weak D match, TRBD1 (6 bases). CDR3 size: 14 residues. Trimming took off 2 bases at V and 4 bases at J, with 12 bases between the two ends. The germline gives CDR1 SGHNT, CDR2 YYREEE (reference sequence). CDR3 DNA: TGTGCCAGCAGCTTCATGGGGGCGGGCTATGGCTACACCTTC. Its protein product is CASSFMGAGYGYTF.

V and J are TRBV6-5 and TRBJ2-7, with a weak D call TRBD1 (6 bases). Germline lookup yields CDR1 MNHEY and CDR2 SVGAGI. Trimming removed 6 bases at V and 5 bases at J, with 20 bases between. The CDR3 totals 15 residues. The CDR3 loop reads CASSRTGIWRNEQYF. The CDR3 DNA reads TGTGCCAGCAGCCGAACAGGGATATGGAGAAACGAGCAGTACTTC.

The J gene is TRBJ2-2, the V gene TRBV12-5; 7 bases agree with TRBD2. V dropped 5 bases and J dropped 8; count of bases not matched to a gene: 17. The CDR3 consists of 17 residues. The germline gives CDR1 LGHNT, CDR2 FRNRAP. The CDR3 reads CASGPRTREGIMGELFF. The CDR3 DNA is TGTGCTAGTGGTCCACGGACTAGAGAGGGTATAATGGGGGAGCTGTTTTTT.